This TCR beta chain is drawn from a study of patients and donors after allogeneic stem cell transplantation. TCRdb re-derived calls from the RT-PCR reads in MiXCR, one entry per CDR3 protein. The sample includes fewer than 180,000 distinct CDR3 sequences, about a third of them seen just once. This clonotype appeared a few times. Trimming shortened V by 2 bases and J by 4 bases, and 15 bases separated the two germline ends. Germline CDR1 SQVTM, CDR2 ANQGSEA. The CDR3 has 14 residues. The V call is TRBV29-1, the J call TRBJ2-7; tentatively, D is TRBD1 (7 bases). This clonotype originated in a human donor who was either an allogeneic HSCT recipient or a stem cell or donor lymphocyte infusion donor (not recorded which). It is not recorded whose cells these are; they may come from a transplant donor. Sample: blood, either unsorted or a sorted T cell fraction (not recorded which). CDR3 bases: TGCAGCGTTGAATTGCAGGGGGGTAAATACGAGCAGTACTTC. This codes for CSVELQGGKYEQYF.